The sequence of this T cell receptor beta chain was determined in a study of T cell repertoires in cytomegalovirus infection. This clonotype was seen a few times. Its specificity is not known. Each CDR3 protein gets one entry after TCRdb re-called the reads with MiXCR. Of 630,000 or so distinct CDR3 sequences in the sample, approximately 24% are singletons; the top ten hold approximately 8.2%. General study points: The response measured ex vivo was dominated by TCR beta clonotypes (HLA-C-restricted and CMV-specific).

V was pared by 5 bases and J by 2 bases, with 21 bases between. This CDR3 region has 18 residues. CDR1 and CDR2 (germline): SGHVT, SQSDAQ. The TCR sequence derives from a human donor in good health (CMV status not recorded). Some clones in this sample may be carry-over from other donors' samples. The genes are TRBV7-4 and TRBJ2-2; D not resolved. Sequencing was carried out using CD8+ T cells from PBMCs. CDR3 nucleotides: TGTGCCAGCAGCCCCGTTAAAGGCAGTCAGGCCAACACCGGGGAGCTGTTTTTT. It yields the protein CASSPVKGSQANTGELFF.